The clone carrying this T cell receptor beta chain came up a few times. No antigen is known for it. Unique molecular identifiers were incorporated into the prepared TCRbeta library. From the PCR reads, TCRdb called clonotypes with MiXCR, one entry per CDR3 protein. The sample contains around 490,000 distinct CDR3 sequences, over 10% of which appear only once. These data are taken from a study of T-cell reconstitution after alpha-beta-depleted transplantation in children. From germline, CDR1 is SGDLS and CDR2 YYNGEE. This CDR3 comprises 17 residues. J gave up 9 bases and V 0 bases, and 16 bases lay outside the gene matches. Study-level findings and limits: Approximately two months post-transplant, alpha-beta T cells reportedly originated from several hundred expanded graft clones. The authors attributed T-cell counts and diversity one year after transplant mostly to newly produced T cells.

Sequencing was performed on PBMCs, mostly from graft donor cells, taken 180 days after TCRalphabeta/CD19-depleted stem cell transplant. This TCR came from a female patient aged 2-9 years who had a stem cell transplant for aplastic anemia, so the T cells may come from the graft donor. The V and J genes are TRBV9 and TRBJ2-5; 8 bases line up with TRBD2. The CDR3 region is CASSVDSGGLTPTAQYF. The CDR3, as DNA: TGTGCCAGCAGCGTAGATTCGGGGGGGCTCACCCCGACGGCCCAGTACTTC.